The clone carrying this TCR beta chain was found a few times. Antigen unknown. The sample belongs to a study of T cell repertoires in cytomegalovirus infection. Study summary: Evidence of both CMV infection and a matching HLA type came from public TCR beta signatures.

TCRdb redid the calling of the reads with MiXCR, one entry per CDR3 protein. The repertoire consists of around 710,000 distinct CDR3 sequences, with under 35% occurring once and the leading ten covering around 13%. This CDR3 contains 16 residues. V was cut by 4 bases and J by 2 bases, with 15 bases left in between. Germline CDR1 reads MGHRA; CDR2 reads YSYEKL. Study observations and caveats: HLA-C-restricted, CMV-specific TCR beta clonotypes were dominant ex vivo. Public TCR beta family frequency separated CMV-and-HLA carriers, including in an independent cohort.

This clonotype was obtained from a human donor in good health (CMV status not recorded). Some clones in this sample may be carry-over from other donors' samples. The source was cultured CD8+ T cells from PBMCs, collected from culture after CMV antigen stimulation. The genes are TRBV4-1 and TRBJ2-1; possible D gene TRBD2, 7 bases. The CDR3 spells CASSPEGGGTYNEQFF. The CDR3 coding sequence is TGCGCCAGCAGCCCAGAAGGGGGGGGCACCTACAATGAGCAGTTCTTC.